A selection of T cell receptor beta chains follows, all from one sample in a study of tumour-infiltrating T cells in Burkitt lymphoma. Repertoires were generated with immunoSEQ multiplex PCR, while TCRdb's copy carries only in-frame clones and drops some. Of roughly 1,500 clones in the sample, around 10% were seen once. Input material: tumor tissue. The receptor source for this set is a human donor with Burkitt lymphoma. CDR3s include the opening cysteine and the closing phenylalanine or tryptophan. D genes are given only for firm matches. Clone size is given for some rows only: seen once, a few or many times, or a class if the clone is expanded.

>NA|few|TRBJ1-5|TRBV27
CASSLFRSGQPQHF
TGTGCCAGCAGTTTATTCCGTAGCGGGCAGCCCCAGCATTTT
>NA|few|TRBJ2-7|TRBV5-5
CASSEDYYEQYF
TGTGCCAGCAGCGAGGACTACTACGAGCAGTACTTC
>TRBD1|few|TRBJ2-3|TRBV19
CASSIGTGGIDTQYF
TGTGCCAGTAGTATCGGGACAGGGGGTATAGATACGCAGTATTTT
>NA|NA|TRBJ2-3|TRBV27
CASSDGGGDDTQYF
TGTGCCAGCAGTGATGGAGGGGGCGATGATACGCAGTATTTT
>NA|NA|TRBJ2-7|TRBV2
CASKVSGTSYEQYF
TGTGCCAGCAAGGTCAGCGGGACATCCTACGAGCAGTACTTC
>NA|NA|TRBJ2-7|TRBV7-8
CASSLGDRRSYEQYF
TGTGCCAGCAGCTTAGGAGACAGGAGATCCTACGAGCAGTACTTC
>NA|NA|TRBJ2-7|TRBV6-5
CASSPVGAYEQYF
TGTGCCAGCAGTCCCGTCGGGGCCTACGAGCAGTACTTC
>TRBD1|few|TRBJ1-1|TRBV7-9
CASSLGQGVNTEAFF
TGTGCCAGCAGCTTAGGGCAGGGGGTGAACACTGAAGCTTTCTTT
>NA|NA|TRBJ1-1|TRBV7-9
CASSYDGTEAFF
TGTGCCAGCAGCTACGACGGGACTGAAGCTTTCTTT
>NA|NA|TRBJ1-2|TRBV4-2
CASSQVQESYGYTF
TGTGCCAGCAGCCAAGTACAGGAGTCCTATGGCTACACCTTC
>NA|NA|TRBJ2-5|TRBV7-2
CASSAPQVTQYF
TGTGCCAGCAGCGCCCCCCAGGTGACCCAGTACTTC
>NA|few|TRBJ1-6|TRBV18
CASSKGFGYNSPLHF
TGTGCCAGCTCGAAGGGGTTCGGCTATAATTCACCCCTCCACTTT
>NA|NA|TRBJ2-1|TRBV25-1
CASRQPGTNNNEQFF
TGTGCCAGCAGACAACCCGGGACCAATAACAATGAGCAGTTCTTC
>NA|few|TRBJ1-1|TRBV19
CASSTLTGTMNTEAFF
TGTGCCAGTAGTACCTTAACCGGGACCATGAACACTGAAGCTTTCTTT
>TRBD2|NA|TRBJ2-3|TRBV29-1
CSARTTSGRSTDTQYF
TGCAGCGCCCGGACGACTAGCGGGAGGAGTACAGATACGCAGTATTTT
>NA|NA|TRBJ2-3|TRBV19
CASTAGNTQYF
TGTGCCAGTACTGCTGGGAATACGCAGTATTTT
>NA|NA|TRBJ2-3|TRBV4-2
CATLSATDTQYF
TGTGCCACCCTTTCCGCCACAGATACGCAGTATTTT
>TRBD2|few|TRBJ2-7|TRBV7-9
CASSRLAGTYEQYF
TGTGCCAGCAGCCGACTAGCGGGGACCTACGAGCAGTACTTC
>NA|NA|TRBJ2-7|TRBV5-5
CASSLRSWFYEQYF
TGTGCCAGCAGCTTGCGGTCCTGGTTCTACGAGCAGTACTTC
>NA|NA|TRBJ1-1|TRBV6-4
CASRPSETGEAFF
TGTGCCAGCAGACCGTCTGAGACAGGTGAAGCTTTCTTT
>TRBD1|few|TRBJ1-1|TRBV5-6
CASSWDRELNTEAFF
TGTGCCAGCAGCTGGGACAGGGAGTTGAACACTGAAGCTTTCTTT
>TRBD2|NA|TRBJ2-7|TRBV30
CAFQTGGAYEQYF
TGTGCCTTTCAAACTGGGGGGGCCTACGAGCAGTACTTC
>NA|NA|TRBJ2-1|TRBV4-2
CASSQDGGSYNEQFF
TGTGCCAGCAGCCAAGACGGTGGGTCCTACAATGAGCAGTTCTTC
>TRBD1|large|TRBJ1-1|TRBV4-2
CASSPRTGMNTEAFF
TGTGCCAGCAGCCCGCGGACAGGGATGAACACTGAAGCTTTCTTT
>NA|NA|TRBJ1-1|TRBV14
CASSQAGALNTEAFF
TGTGCCAGCAGCCAAGCGGGGGCTCTGAACACTGAAGCTTTCTTT
>NA|NA|TRBJ1-1|TRBV6-5
CASSYSTVMNTEAFF
TGTGCCAGCAGTTACTCGACGGTCATGAACACTGAAGCTTTCTTT